These 17 T cell receptor beta chains came from one sample sequenced in a study of blood T cells in healthy people across ages. A sample-barcoded 5' primer and a J-beta primer mix were used in a second PCR of roughly 6 to 12 cycles. TCRdb passed the 5' RACE reads through MiXCR, listing each CDR3 protein once. The profile shows about 1.7 million distinct CDR3 sequences, 28% of them singletons. The sample was blood. The source of these receptors is a woman aged 25 to 45 in good health.

The chain carries TRBV7-9 and TRBJ1-2; possible D gene TRBD1, 6 bases. Trimming removed 6 bases from V and 3 bases from J, with 17 bases in between. The CDR3 contains 15 residues. Germline assignment: CDR1 SEHNR and CDR2 FQNEAQ (reference sequence). In DNA form, the CDR3 reads TGTGCCAGCAGACTGGTCGGGGGGCGCGACTATGGCTACACCTTC. Its protein is CASRLVGGRDYGYTF.

The rearrangement links TRBV25-1 to TRBJ2-7, with D tentatively TRBD2 (5 bases). The CDR3 runs to 14 residues. Per germline, CDR1 MGHDK and CDR2 SYGVNS. Trimming removed 9 bases at V and 1 base at J, with 16 bases between. CDR3 nucleotides: TGTGCCAGTCCACAAGACACTAGTTCCTACGAGCAGTACTTC. This gives the protein CASPQDTSSYEQYF.

Concerning this clonotype itself: A junction end diverges from the germline sequence, so it may reflect a read error. The chain carries TRBV5-1 and TRBJ2-3; D uncertain. The CDR3 sequence is 13 residues long. From germline, CDR1 is SGHRS and CDR2 YFSETQ. The CDR3 reads CTSSLEHQDTQYF. The CDR3, as DNA: TGCACCAGCAGCTTGGAGCATCAAGATACGCAGTATTTT.

This chain links TRBV7-2 with TRBJ1-2; no clear D gene. In germline, CDR1 is SGHTA, CDR2 FQGNSA. This CDR3 is built from 15 residues. V lost 1 base, J lost 13 bases, and 22 bases lay in between. The CDR3 reads CASSLEIDTVYRRTF. Written as DNA, the CDR3 is TGTGCCAGCAGCTTAGAAATCGACACCGTCTATCGGCGCACCTTC. Full variable domain (outside the CDR3, taken from reference TRBV7-2 and TRBJ1-2): GAGVSQSPSNKVTEKGKDVELRCDPISGHTALYWYRQSLGQGLEFLIYFQGNSAPDKSGLPSDRFSAERTGGSVSTLTIQRTQQEDSAVYLCASSLEIDTVYRRTFGSGTRLTVV.

This chain connects TRBV20-1 to TRBJ2-7; possibly TRBD1 for D (6 bases). Germline V gene lookup returns CDR1 DFQATT and CDR2 SNEGSKA (reference sequence). V was trimmed by 2 bases and J by 4 bases, leaving 15 bases between them. This CDR3 contains 14 residues. CDR3 loop: CSARNPQGAYEQYF. CDR3 sequence (DNA): TGCAGTGCTAGAAATCCACAGGGAGCGTACGAGCAGTACTTC.

The chain employs TRBV6-2 or TRBV6-3 and TRBJ2-1, with a tentative D call TRBD2 (6 bases). Trimming cost V 2 bases and J 7 bases, with 18 bases left between them. The CDR3 is 16 amino acids. Germline values: CDR1 MNHEY, CDR2 SVGEGT. The CDR3 sequence: CASSYLTSWPGNEQFF. In DNA form, the CDR3 reads TGTGCCAGCAGTTACCTTACTAGCTGGCCGGGAAATGAGCAGTTCTTC.

This clonotype was detected a few times. V usage is TRBV29-1 and J usage is TRBJ1-2, with unresolved D. The V gene's germline CDR1 is SQVTM and CDR2 ANQGSEA. Trimming shortened V by 7 bases and J by 3 bases, and 12 bases separated the two germline ends. The CDR3 runs to 12 residues. In DNA, the CDR3 is TGCAGCGGTGCAGCAGGCTACTATGGCTACACCTTC. It codes for CSGAAGYYGYTF. The full variable domain, rest sourced from reference TRBV29-1 and TRBJ1-2, is SAVISQKPSRDICQRGTSLTIQCQVDSQVTMMFWYRQQPGQSLTLIATANQGSEATYESGFVIDKFPISRPNLTFSTLTVSNMSPEDSSIYLCSGAAGYYGYTFGSGTRLTVV.

This clonotype showed up many times. This chain links TRBV7-9 with TRBJ1-1; 9 positions agree with TRBD1. The V and J ends lost 4 bases and 1 base, in that order; junction bases with no gene match: 1. The CDR3 spans 14 residues. Per germline, CDR1 SEHNR and CDR2 FQNEAQ (reference sequence). The CDR3 reads CASSSGQGNTEAFF. In DNA, the CDR3 is TGTGCCAGCAGCTCGGGACAGGGGAACACTGAAGCTTTCTTT. Full variable domain (outside the CDR3, taken from reference TRBV7-9 and TRBJ1-1): DTGVSQNPRHKITKRGQNVTFRCDPISEHNRLYWYRQTLGQGPEFLTYFQNEAQLEKSRLLSDRFSAERPKGSFSTLEIQRTEQGDSAMYLCASSSGQGNTEAFFGQGTRLTVV.

Many counts were recorded for this clonotype. The chain links TRBV28 to TRBJ2-4; no clear D. There are 11 residues in the CDR3. Germline-derived CDR1 and CDR2 are MDHEN and SYDVKM. V was trimmed by 2 bases and J by 15 bases, leaving 11 bases between them. CDR3 nucleotides: TGTGCCAGCAGTTTACCACCCTTCTTGTACTTC. Amino acids: CASSLPPFLYF.

The chain combines TRBV5-6 with TRBJ2-3, with 8 positions matching TRBD2. V was clipped by 1 base and J by 4 bases; unmatched bases: 5. Germline CDR1 SGHDT, CDR2 YYEEEE. The CDR3 runs to 15 residues. The CDR3 sequence is CASSLKGTRPDTQYF. The DNA for the CDR3 is TGTGCCAGCAGCTTGAAGGGGACTAGGCCAGATACGCAGTATTTT.

This clonotype was picked up a small number of times. J is TRBJ2-5 and V is TRBV20-1; D perhaps matches TRBD2 (6 bases). The CDR3 has 15 amino acids. Germline CDR1 is DFQATT and CDR2 is SNEGSKA (reference sequence). V dropped 0 bases and J dropped 1 base, with 12 bases sitting between them. CDR3 loop: CSARDGGDGQETQYF. In DNA form, the CDR3 reads TGCAGTGCTAGAGACGGAGGGGACGGCCAAGAGACCCAGTACTTC.

The chain has TRBV20-1 and TRBJ1-5, with a possible D match to TRBD1 (6 bases). The length of the CDR3 is 14 residues. V lost 6 bases, J lost 0 bases, and 12 bases lay in between. CDR1 and CDR2 (germline): DFQATT, SNEGSKA (reference sequence). CDR3 region: CSAKRGASNQPQHF. In DNA, the CDR3 is TGCAGTGCCAAGAGGGGGGCTAGCAATCAGCCCCAGCATTTT.

The J gene is TRBJ1-6, the V gene TRBV6-5; TRBD1 aligns across 8 bases. The junction had 8 bases not matched to a gene; V was cut back by 6 bases and J by 7 bases. The CDR3 is made up of 15 amino acids. Germline V gene data show CDR1 as MNHEY and CDR2 as SVGAGI. The CDR3 sequence: CASSLTGGRNSPLHF. For the CDR3, the DNA is TGTGCCAGCAGCTTAACAGGGGGTCGAAATTCACCCCTCCACTTT.

The chain links TRBV7-9 to TRBJ1-1; 7 bases are shared with TRBD1. CDR3 length equals 17 residues. Germline assignment: CDR1 SEHNR and CDR2 FQNEAQ (reference sequence). V shed 7 bases, J shed 0 bases, and the junction held 14 bases outside the gene matches. The CDR3 DNA reads as TGTGCCAGCACTCTCTCCAGGCCGACAGGGTTGAACACTGAAGCTTTCTTT. This encodes CASTLSRPTGLNTEAFF.

As to this clonotype: Germline is not matched at one junction end, which may reflect a read error. The chain combines TRBV5-1 with TRBJ2-6; D is ambiguous. This CDR3 region has 15 residues. Germline CDR1 SGHRS, CDR2 YFSETQ. The CDR3 sequence is CANSLAGTGANVLTF. The CDR3 DNA is TGCGCCAACAGCTTGGCTGGGACTGGGGCCAACGTCCTGACTTTC.

Of note for this clonotype: Germline is not matched at one junction end, which may reflect a read error. V and J are TRBV9 and TRBJ2-2, with 7 bases fitting TRBD1. Looked up from germline, CDR1 is SGDLS and CDR2 is YYNGEE. This CDR3 spans 15 amino acids. CDR3 nucleotide sequence: TGTGCCAGCAGCACTGGGACAGCAAACACCGGGGAGCGGTTTTTT. Encoded protein: CASSTGTANTGERFF.

V usage is TRBV5-1 and J usage is TRBJ1-1, with 7 bases identical to TRBD1. The CDR3 is 15 amino acids. The junction had 7 bases not matched to a gene; V was cut back by 0 bases and J by 5 bases. Germline values: CDR1 SGHRS, CDR2 YFSETQ. The CDR3 DNA follows: TGCGCCAGCAGCTTGGGTCACAGGGGAGCTACTGAAGCTTTCTTT. Amino acid sequence: CASSLGHRGATEAFF.